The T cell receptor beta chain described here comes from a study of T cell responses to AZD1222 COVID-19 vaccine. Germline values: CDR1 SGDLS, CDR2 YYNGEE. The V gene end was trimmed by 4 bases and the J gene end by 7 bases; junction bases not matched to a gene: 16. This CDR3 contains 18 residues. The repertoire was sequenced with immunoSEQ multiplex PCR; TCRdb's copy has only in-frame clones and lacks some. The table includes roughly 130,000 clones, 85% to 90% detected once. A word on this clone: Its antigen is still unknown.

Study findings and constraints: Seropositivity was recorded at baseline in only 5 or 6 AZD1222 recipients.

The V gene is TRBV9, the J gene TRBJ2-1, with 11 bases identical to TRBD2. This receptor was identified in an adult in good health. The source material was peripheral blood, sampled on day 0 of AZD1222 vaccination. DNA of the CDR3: TGTGCCAGCAGCCCGGCGGTGGTAGCGGGAGGGCCTGGTAATGAGCAGTTCTTC. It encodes CASSPAVVAGGPGNEQFF.